This T cell receptor beta chain was sequenced for a study of regulatory T cells in long-lasting Graves disease. Findings and caveats of the study: Not thyroid tissue but only peripheral blood was studied.

According to the study, TCR beta libraries were built with iRepertoire HTBI primers and CDR3-region Arm-PCR. One entry per CDR3 protein results from TCRdb running MiXCR on the multiplex PCR reads. Among about 530,000 distinct CDR3 sequences listed, 15% to 20% were seen once. CDR3 length: 13 residues. V was trimmed by 0 bases and J by 3 bases, leaving 6 bases between them. Germline V lookup: CDR1 SGHNT, CDR2 YENEEA. Only a few counts were recorded for this clonotype. The antigen is not known. Indicated time point: newly diagnosed GD, antithyroid drugs for less than 3 months. Researchers made the TCR library from RNA that was extracted from PBMCs. The sample was also reused in another study, on T cells in Graves' hyperthyroidism and ophthalmopathy.

The specimen was peripheral blood mononuclear cells (PBMCs), collected at new diagnosis, from a patient treated with antithyroid drugs. This receptor was obtained from a woman aged 35-65 years with Graves disease. This chain joins TRBV11-3 and TRBJ2-7; D gene ambiguous. The CDR3 region is CASSLDYSYEQYF. In nucleotides, the CDR3 is TGTGCCAGCAGCTTAGACTACAGCTACGAGCAGTACTTC.